This TCR beta chain was retrieved from a study of beta chain features in type 1 diabetes (dated by TCRdb to the late 2010s). Broadly, across the study: Patients and healthy donors did not differ in mean age, gender distribution, total cell number or subset yield. A total of 90 million to 140 million sorted cells were examined across all samples, and RNA yield correlated strongly with the number of cells per subset. Naive and central memory subsets were obtained from all 28 donors, but regulatory and stem cell-like memory subsets were isolated from only 8 patients and about eight healthy donors. In the study, recently diagnosed type 1 diabetes patients and matched healthy donors were compared on the TCRB repertoires of their sorted circulating CD4+ T cell subsets. Broad study findings and their caveats: At VDJ recombination sites, type 1 diabetes patients had fewer insertions and more deleted nucleotides, which implies abnormalities in thymic rearrangement. HLA sub-analyses involved small numbers of individuals, so any influence of HLA type on TCRB rearrangement remained unresolved. Naive, central memory and regulatory TCRB repertoires appeared to be more alike among patients than among healthy donors. Shorter templates might have been favored by PCR, but patient and control samples were amplified and corrected together, so both groups would have been affected equally by any skew. Because cDNA rather than genomic DNA was sequenced, highly expressing activated cells could have been over-represented, although no difference in activation and CD3 levels was found between groups. Type 1 diabetes patients showed a moderate but significant shortening of TCRB CDR3 length in all four CD4+ subsets.

This clone was counted a few times. The antigen it binds to is not known. Nothing much larger sits one base from this clone, and base qualities are not available. The High Capacity cDNA Reverse Transcription Kit was used to reverse transcribe all of the isolated RNA, meaning that expressed TCRB transcripts were what got sequenced. Deep immunoSEQ sequencing was applied to naive, central memory and regulatory T cell samples, giving an average of about 3.4 million total reads per sample. Sorted cells were lysed in RLT buffer, and RNA was extracted using DNase-treated RNeasy Micro or Mini kits according to cell number. Each cell subset was processed separately to prevent cross-contamination, with patient and healthy donor samples processed together. TCRB sequences were amplified from cDNA with the immunoSEQ multiplex PCR, producing 87-bp fragments spanning the CDR3 region. Amplicons were sequenced on the Illumina HiSeq platform. Under the source paper's analysis protocol: Synthetic template baselines were used to correct PCR bias computationally, reads within Hamming distance 2 were collapsed, and singletons that could not be merged were discarded. Reads were aligned against IMGT so that V, D and J genes, CDR3 length and insertions or deletions at six rearrangement sites could be assigned. Within each subset, clonotype counts were normalized to sorted cell number, after which true diversity and Gini coefficients were computed with the tcR R package. The overlap coefficient, calculated on TCRB nucleotide sequences, was used to measure repertoire sharing. Out-of-frame TCRB sequences from naive cells were analyzed to stand in for the pre-selection repertoire. TCRdb took this table from immuneACCESS and kept in-frame rearrangements with V and J called. Such tables lack part of the clones; where checked against another copy, unresolved V genes explain under half of the gap, and the rest is unexplained. V and J calls and clone size are given by that table; D and trimming were obtained from the DNA. The sample table records around 400,000 clones; roughly an eighth of these occur just once. Clones ranked in the top ten supply under 0.02% of the sample.

Cut back by 4 bases and 7 bases, the V and J ends lie 11 bases apart. The germline V gene (reference sequence) supplies CDR1 SGHNT and CDR2 YYREEE. Spanning cysteine to phenylalanine, the CDR3 consists of 12 amino acids. The kept DNA is CDR3 alone, 36 bases in frame from the first base. A single peripheral blood draw of about 116 mL on average was collected from each donor into heparinised tubes. Using a panel that included CD45RO, CCR7, CD25, CD127, CD95 and CD27, naive, central memory, regulatory and stem cell-like memory CD4+ T cells were sorted on a BD FACSAria II. Every sorted population had a purity above 95%. PBMCs were isolated right away by Lymphoprep density gradient centrifugation and were stained directly, without culture. Samples were stained and sorted in pairs, with one healthy donor and one patient per experiment, so that batch effects were minimized.

The sample comprised naive CD4+ T cells from blood. The cell subset or site label, read with the paper, signifies: true naive CD4+ T cells. This receptor was taken from a young man in good health. Recombination connected TRBV5-4 to TRBJ1-2, and perhaps TRBD1 as D gene, on 5 matching bases. The CDR3 amino acid sequence is: CASSLGVSGYTF. The sequence in DNA is TGTGCCAGCAGCCTAGGGGTTTCTGGCTACACCTTC.